These 29 T cell receptor beta chains were sequenced from one sample in a study of PD-1 blockade in mismatch repair-deficient tumors. Profiled with immunoSEQ multiplex PCR; TCRdb holds only in-frame clones, not every one. The sample contains under 50,000 clones, roughly 88% of which appear only once. The sequencing used PBMCs, collected around 40 weeks after starting pembrolizumab. The origin of the receptors is an adult with mismatch repair-deficient cancer.

The rearrangement joins TRBV7-2 to TRBJ2-3, with D possibly matching TRBD2 (5 bases). The V end lost 1 base, the J end lost 3 bases, and 8 bases lay between the germline ends. Germline assignment: CDR1 SGHTA and CDR2 FQGNSA. CDR3 length equals 14 residues. This CDR3 is CASSLGTLTDTQYF. The CDR3 region has the DNA TGTGCCAGCAGCTTAGGGACTCTAACAGATACGCAGTATTTT.

This chain joins TRBV29-1 and TRBJ2-3; D is perhaps TRBD2 (5 bases). V shed 4 bases and J shed 2 bases, with 10 bases lying between them. The CDR3 extends over 13 amino acids. CDR1 and CDR2 (germline): SQVTM, ANQGSEA. CDR3 nucleotide sequence: TGCAGCGTTGCTAGCCTCCTCACAGATACGCAGTATTTT. It yields the protein CSVASLLTDTQYF.

The chain combines TRBV7-2 with TRBJ2-5; 10 bases agree with TRBD2. The length of the CDR3 is 19 residues. V lost 1 base to trimming and J lost 5 bases; unmatched junction nucleotides: 16. CDR1 is SGHTA, CDR2 FQGNSA, per germline. DNA for the CDR3: TGTGCCAGCAGCTTAGTGCAAATGCCGGGACTAGCGCCCGGGGAGACCCAGTACTTC. Translated: CASSLVQMPGLAPGETQYF.

The rearrangement uses TRBV11-2 and TRBJ2-1, with 10 bases lining up with TRBD2. CDR1 and CDR2 from the germline V gene are SGHAT and FQNNGV. This CDR3 spans 16 amino acids. Trimming cost V 2 bases and J 4 bases; bases outside gene matches: 5. The CDR3, as DNA: TGTGCCAGCAGCTTAAGGACTAGCGGTTATTACAATGAGCAGTTCTTC. Translating it yields CASSLRTSGYYNEQFF.

The chain joins TRBV28 to TRBJ1-4; a possible D gene is TRBD1 (5 bases). Germline V lookup: CDR1 MDHEN, CDR2 SYDVKM. The CDR3 length is 15 residues. V lost 6 bases, J lost 1 base, and 12 bases lay in between. The CDR3 reads CASRDSSGTNEKLFF. As DNA, the CDR3 is TGTGCCAGCAGAGACAGCAGTGGAACTAATGAAAAACTGTTTTTT.

The gene calls are TRBV29-1 and TRBJ2-2; 12 positions agree with TRBD2. The V gene end was trimmed by 6 bases and the J gene end by 0 bases; junction bases not matched to a gene: 8. Germline CDR1 is SQVTM and CDR2 is ANQGSEA. This CDR3 region has 17 residues. The CDR3 DNA reads as TGCAGCGTCGAACTAAGACTAGCGGGGGCGAACACCGGGGAGCTGTTTTTT. The encoded protein is CSVELRLAGANTGELFF.

CDR3 nucleotide sequence: TGCGCCAGCACCACTTGGGGGGCGGGAGGGACCCAAGAGACCCAGTACTTC. This gives the protein CASTTWGAGGTQETQYF. The chain recombines TRBV10-2 with TRBJ2-5, with 9 bases matching TRBD2. The CDR3 is made up of 17 amino acids. Germline CDR1 and CDR2: WSHSY and SAAADI. V dropped 7 bases and J dropped 1; count of bases not matched to a gene: 13.

V gene TRBV2 combines with J gene TRBJ2-5; TRBD2 might be the D (7 bases). The germline gives CDR1 SNHLY, CDR2 FYNNEI. The CDR3 spans 15 residues. The V gene lost 8 bases and the J gene lost 1 base, with 17 bases spanning the gap. DNA for the CDR3: TGTGCCAGCCGGGGGGCCTATTCCCCCCAAGAGACCCAGTACTTC. Encoded protein: CASRGAYSPQETQYF.

The chain joins TRBV7-6 to TRBJ2-1, with D possibly TRBD2 on 5 matching bases. V was cut by 2 bases and J by 0 bases, with 14 bases left in between. This CDR3 has 17 residues. The V gene's germline CDR1 is SGHVS and CDR2 FNYEAQ. CDR3 sequence reads: CASSLIAGASSYNEQFF. In nucleotides, the CDR3 is TGTGCCAGCAGCTTAATTGCGGGCGCCAGCTCCTACAATGAGCAGTTCTTC.

J is TRBJ2-4 and V is TRBV28, with TRBD1 matching 10 bases. The germline CDR1 and CDR2 sequences are MDHEN and SYDVKM. The V and J ends lost 6 bases and 8 bases, in that order; junction bases with no gene match: 10. This CDR3 spans 15 amino acids. This CDR3 is CASSLHRDRGYIQYF. In nucleotides, the CDR3 is TGTGCCAGCAGCTTACACCGGGACAGGGGATACATTCAGTACTTC. The variable domain in full, completed from reference TRBV28 and TRBJ2-4, reads DVKVTQSSRYLVKRTGEKVFLECVQDMDHENMFWYRQDPGLGLRLIYFSYDVKMKEKGDIPEGYSVSREKKERFSLILESASTNQTSMYLCASSLHRDRGYIQYFGAGTRLSVL.

The V gene is TRBV27, the J gene TRBJ1-3; possible D gene TRBD1, 6 bases. Germline lookup yields CDR1 MNHEY and CDR2 SMNVEV (reference sequence). V lost 4 bases and J lost 2, with 9 bases in between. This CDR3 region has 14 residues. DNA of the CDR3: TGTGCCAGCAGTTCACAGGGCACTGGAAACACCATATATTTT. Protein sequence: CASSSQGTGNTIYF.

V gene TRBV18 combines with J gene TRBJ2-7; D not resolved. Trimming removed 0 bases at V and 3 bases at J, with 6 bases between. The length of the CDR3 is 13 residues. Germline CDR1 KGHSH, CDR2 LQKENI. The CDR3 loop is CASSPPSSYEQYF. CDR3 nucleotide sequence: TGTGCCAGCTCACCACCTAGCAGCTACGAGCAGTACTTC.

The J gene is TRBJ2-1, the V gene TRBV6-5; 9 bases are a match to TRBD2. This CDR3 spans 13 amino acids. J lost 12 bases, V lost 8 bases, and 11 bases had no gene match. Germline V gene sequence: CDR1 MNHEY, CDR2 SVGAGI. CDR3 region: CASGVKREVGQFF. The CDR3 bases are TGTGCCAGCGGGGTGAAGCGGGAGGTTGGGCAGTTCTTC.

J is TRBJ1-4 and V is TRBV4-2; unclear D gene. This CDR3 region has 15 residues. Germline V gene sequence: CDR1 LGHNA, CDR2 YNFKEQ. V lost 0 bases and J lost 5, with 10 bases in between. The CDR3 nucleotides are TGTGCCAGCAGCCAAGATCCGGGTACAAATGAAAAACTGTTTTTT. Amino acids: CASSQDPGTNEKLFF.

The chain has TRBV7-9 and TRBJ2-2; 7 bases agree with TRBD1. Germline CDR1 reads SEHNR; CDR2 reads FQNEAQ (reference sequence). V lost 4 bases, J lost 2 bases, and 4 bases stayed unmatched. The CDR3 covers 15 residues. CDR3 nucleotides: TGTGCCAGCAGCTCGCGACAGGGAAACACCGGGGAGCTGTTTTTT. It codes for CASSSRQGNTGELFF.

This clone showed up just a few times. V and J are TRBV11-3 and TRBJ2-7; 7 nucleotides align to TRBD2. The CDR3 is 15 residues long. The V and J ends lost 5 bases and 4 bases, in that order; junction bases with no gene match: 11. The germline gives CDR1 SGHNT, CDR2 YENEEA. The CDR3 region is CASSPRRTSLYEQYF. DNA of the CDR3: TGTGCCAGCAGCCCCCGCCGGACTAGTTTGTACGAGCAGTACTTC.

Concerning this clone: One end of the junction does not line up with germline, which may come from a read error. The chain carries TRBV28 and TRBJ1-5; a weak D match, TRBD1 (5 bases). CDR1 and CDR2 (germline): MDHEN, SYDVKM. The CDR3 has 13 residues. The CDR3, as DNA: TGTGCCAGCAGCTTATTAGGGGATCAGCCCCAGCATTTT. Protein product: CASSLLGDQPQHF.

This rearrangement joins TRBV10-3 to TRBJ2-1; 13 bases align to TRBD2. This CDR3 has 15 residues. Losses at the gene ends were 4 bases for V and 6 bases for J; bases not matched to a gene: 3. Per germline, CDR1 ENHRY and CDR2 SYGVKD. DNA of the CDR3: TGTGCCATCAGTGGGACTAGCGGGAGACCCAATGAGCAGTTCTTC. Its protein is CAISGTSGRPNEQFF.

This clone came up once. The rearrangement joins TRBV6-6 to TRBJ1-5; TRBD1 is a possible D gene (5 bases). The CDR3 has 13 amino acids. CDR1 and CDR2 (germline): MNHNY, SVGAGI (reference sequence). Trimming cost V 6 bases and J 7 bases, with 13 bases left between them. The CDR3 DNA is TGTGCCAGCAGCTCCGACAGTCCCCAGCCCCAGCATTTT. Translation: CASSSDSPQPQHF.

The rearrangement joins TRBV7-3 to TRBJ2-5, with D perhaps TRBD1 (6 bases). The CDR3 is 14 residues long. Trimming took 5 bases from V and 7 from J, leaving 17 bases between them. CDR1 and CDR2 from the germline V gene are SGHTA and FQGTGA. CDR3 residues: CASSPDSPGGTQYF. The CDR3 DNA reads TGTGCCAGCAGCCCGGACAGCCCGGGCGGGACCCAGTACTTC.

This clone was seen only once. The V gene is TRBV29-1, the J gene TRBJ1-1; 11 bases are shared with TRBD1. The J segment lost 5 bases and the V segment lost 6 bases, leaving 14 bases of the junction unmatched. Germline-derived CDR1 and CDR2 are SQVTM and ANQGSEA. CDR3 length: 16 residues. The CDR3 region has the DNA TGCAGCGTCTCTCGGACAGGGGGCGCCGCGGGGACTGAAGCTTTCTTT. It specifies CSVSRTGGAAGTEAFF.

This clone was picked up one time. This chain connects TRBV5-1 to TRBJ1-2, with no clear D. Germline CDR1 SGHRS, CDR2 YFSETQ. The CDR3 is 14 amino acids. The V and J ends lost 5 bases and 2 bases respectively, with 13 bases between them. In nucleotides, the CDR3 is TGCGCCAGCAGTTATGATCGAGAAAACTATGGCTACACCTTC. Its translation: CASSYDRENYGYTF.

The chain recombines TRBV5-1 with TRBJ2-3; TRBD2 agrees at 9 bases. The V segment lost 0 bases and the J segment 2 bases; nucleotides outside the gene matches: 4. Germline CDR1 reads SGHRS; CDR2 reads YFSETQ. The CDR3 contains 16 residues. The CDR3 coding sequence is TGCGCCAGCAGCTTGGGGACTAGCGCAGACACAGATACGCAGTATTTT. Protein: CASSLGTSADTDTQYF.

CDR3: CASSPDRGTYEQYF. DNA of the CDR3: TGTGCCAGCTCACCTGACAGGGGGACCTACGAGCAGTACTTC. The chain joins TRBV18 to TRBJ2-7; 9 bases are a match to TRBD1. CDR3 length: 14 residues. Trimming took 3 bases from V and 2 from J; bases not matched to a gene: 2. Germline V gives CDR1 KGHSH, CDR2 LQKENI.

J is TRBJ2-7 and V is TRBV5-1, with D tentatively TRBD1 (6 bases). Trimming left V 2 bases short and J 5 bases short, with 11 bases between. There are 13 residues in the CDR3. CDR1 SGHRS and CDR2 YFSETQ come from the germline V gene. The CDR3 region is CASSFTGYDEQYF. CDR3 nucleotide sequence: TGCGCCAGCAGCTTCACAGGGTACGACGAGCAGTACTTC.

The rearrangement uses TRBV7-2 and TRBJ2-2, with 9 nucleotides matching TRBD2. After removal of 5 bases from V and 1 base from J, the junction contained 2 bases not matched to a gene. CDR1 and CDR2 from the germline V gene are SGHTA and FQGNSA. The CDR3 is made up of 15 amino acids. The CDR3 nucleotides are TGTGCCAGCAGCCCTAGCGGGATGAACACCGGGGAGCTGTTTTTT. Its translation is CASSPSGMNTGELFF.

This clone is a singleton in its sample. The chain is built from TRBV18 and TRBJ2-3; perhaps TRBD1 as D (5 bases). Trimming pared 3 bases from V and 1 base from J, leaving 11 bases between. This CDR3 has 15 residues. Germline V gene lookup returns CDR1 KGHSH and CDR2 LQKENI. CDR3 bases: TGTGCCAGCTCACCCTCGGTCAGGGGCACAGATACGCAGTATTTT. Translating gives CASSPSVRGTDTQYF.

The chain combines TRBV6-5 with TRBJ2-5; 7 positions match TRBD2. The V gene's germline CDR1 is MNHEY and CDR2 SVGAGI. Unmatched junction bases numbered 5, after V lost 4 bases and J lost 6 bases. This CDR3 has 13 amino acids. The CDR3 coding sequence is TGTGCCAGCAGTTCCTGGGGAGGGAAGACCCAGTACTTC. This codes for CASSSWGGKTQYF.

The chain uses TRBV11-2 and TRBJ2-5; no clear D. This CDR3 is 14 amino acids long. The germline V gene has CDR1 SGHAT and CDR2 FQNNGV. The V and J ends lost 1 base and 0 bases respectively, with 6 bases between them. CDR3 amino acids: CASSLAPYQETQYF. CDR3 bases: TGTGCCAGCAGCTTAGCTCCGTACCAAGAGACCCAGTACTTC.